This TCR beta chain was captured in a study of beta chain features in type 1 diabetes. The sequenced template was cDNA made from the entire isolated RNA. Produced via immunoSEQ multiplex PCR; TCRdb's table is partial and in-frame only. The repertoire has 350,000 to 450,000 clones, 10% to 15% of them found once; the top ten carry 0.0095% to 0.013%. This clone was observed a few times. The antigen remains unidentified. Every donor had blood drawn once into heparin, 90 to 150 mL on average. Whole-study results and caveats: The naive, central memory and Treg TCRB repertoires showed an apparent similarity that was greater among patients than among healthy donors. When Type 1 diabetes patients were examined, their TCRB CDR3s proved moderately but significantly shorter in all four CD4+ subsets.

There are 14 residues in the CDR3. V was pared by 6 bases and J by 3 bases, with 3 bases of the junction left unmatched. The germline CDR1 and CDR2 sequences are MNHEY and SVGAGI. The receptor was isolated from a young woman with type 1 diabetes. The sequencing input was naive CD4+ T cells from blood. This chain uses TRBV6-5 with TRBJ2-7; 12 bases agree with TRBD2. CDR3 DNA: TGTGCCAGCAGCGGACTAGCGGGGTTCTACGAGCAGTACTTC. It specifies CASSGLAGFYEQYF.